This T cell receptor beta chain was observed in a study of human T cells and chemical hapten exposure. There are a few counts of this clonotype. The CDR3 is 16 amino acids. The germline CDR1 and CDR2 sequences are MNHNY and SVGAGI (reference sequence). V was pared by 6 bases and J by 0 bases, with 17 bases between. Time point of the sample: patch test 1, 2 weeks after DPC sensitization. The treatment is: therapeutic diphenylcyclopropenone sensitization with weekly scalp DPC. Individual cDNA molecules in this library carried unique molecular identifiers. One entry per CDR3 protein results from TCRdb running MiXCR on the RACE reads. This table holds around 300,000 distinct CDR3 sequences, approximately 6.3% found once.

The sample in question was whole blood, obtained in connection with sensitization to the hapten diphenylcyclopropenone (DPC). V is TRBV6-6 and J is TRBJ1-1, with a tentative D call TRBD1 (5 bases). The sequence derives from a woman aged 18-29 years with alopecia areata. Some clones in this sample may be carry-over from other donors' samples. For the CDR3, the DNA is TGTGCCAGCAGCCCACGCTCCCGACAGTTGAACACTGAAGCTTTCTTT. The encoded protein is CASSPRSRQLNTEAFF.